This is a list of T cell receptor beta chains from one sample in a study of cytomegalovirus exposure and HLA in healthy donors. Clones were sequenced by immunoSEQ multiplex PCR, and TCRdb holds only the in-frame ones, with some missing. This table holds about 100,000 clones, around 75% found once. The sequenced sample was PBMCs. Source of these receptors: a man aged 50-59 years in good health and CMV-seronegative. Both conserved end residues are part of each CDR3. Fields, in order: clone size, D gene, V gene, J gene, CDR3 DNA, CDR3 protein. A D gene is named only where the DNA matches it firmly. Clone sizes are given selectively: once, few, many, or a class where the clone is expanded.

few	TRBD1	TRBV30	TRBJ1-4	TGTGCCTGGCACGGACAGGGGCGAAACGAACTGTTTTTT	CAWHGQGRNELFF
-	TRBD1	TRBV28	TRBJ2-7	TGTGCCAGCAGTCCCCCGGGACAGGGGGTTTCCTACGAGCAGTACTTC	CASSPPGQGVSYEQYF
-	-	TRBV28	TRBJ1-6	TGTGCCAGCAGTTTCCAATATTCACCCCTCCACTTT	CASSFQYSPLHF
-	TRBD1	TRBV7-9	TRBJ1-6	TGTGCCAGCAAAACAGGGGCCTATAATTCACCCCTCCACTTT	CASKTGAYNSPLHF
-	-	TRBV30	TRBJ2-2	TGTGCCTGGAGTTCGGGGACCGGGGAGCTGTTTTTT	CAWSSGTGELFF
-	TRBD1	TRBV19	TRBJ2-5	TGTGCCAGTACCGACAGGGCAAAAGAGACCCAGTACTTC	CASTDRAKETQYF
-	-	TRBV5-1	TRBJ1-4	TGCGCCAGCAGCGGTAGGACTGCCGGGGGGAGTGAAAAACTGTTTTTT	CASSGRTAGGSEKLFF
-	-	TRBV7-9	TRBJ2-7	TGTGCCAGCAGTGGGGGGAGCACCTACGAGCAGTACTTC	CASSGGSTYEQYF
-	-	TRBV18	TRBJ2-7	TGTGCCAACTCACCAGTCGGCAGGGGTGTACCCTACGAGCAGTACTTC	CANSPVGRGVPYEQYF
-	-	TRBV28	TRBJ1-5	TGTGCCAGCAGTTTAGGAGGGATTGGGTTTAGGCCCCAGCATTTT	CASSLGGIGFRPQHF
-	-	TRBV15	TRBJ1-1	TGTGCCACCAGCAGAGATCAGGTGGGGGCAAGGGACACTGAAGCTTTCTTT	CATSRDQVGARDTEAFF
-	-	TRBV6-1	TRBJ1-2	TGTGCCAGCAGTGCCGAATCACAGGGTAACTATGGCTACACCTTC	CASSAESQGNYGYTF
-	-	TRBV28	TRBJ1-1	TGTGCCAGCAGTTTACCACAGGGCGGGTACACTGAAGCTTTCTTT	CASSLPQGGYTEAFF
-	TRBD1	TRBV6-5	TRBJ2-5	TGTGCCAGCAGAGGGACAGGGGAAGGGACCCAGTACTTC	CASRGTGEGTQYF
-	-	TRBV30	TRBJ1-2	TGTGCCTGGACTAGTATCGGGGAGATCCATGGCTACACCTTC	CAWTSIGEIHGYTF